This T cell receptor (beta chain) was identified in a study of cytomegalovirus exposure and HLA in healthy donors. Study-level points and caveats: Later genetic work tied a missense DCLRE1C variant to beta-chain V and J trimming. Later on, an analysis tied 15,000 to 20,000 TCR beta sequences to HLA alleles at 0.05 false discovery rate.

Only a few counts were recorded for this clone. Its specificity is unknown. Each of the donors was a healthy bone marrow donor. PCR involved 60 Vbeta and 13 Jbeta primers. The repertoire was sequenced with immunoSEQ multiplex PCR; TCRdb's copy has only in-frame clones and lacks some. The sample holds approximately 100,000 clones; under 80% are singletons and the top ten take 6.1%. The CDR3 length is 17 residues. V was clipped by 8 bases and J by 1 base; unmatched bases: 7. The germline CDR1 and CDR2 sequences are MNHGY and SVAAGI. The sequenced sample was PBMCs. The TCR originated in a woman aged 50 to 60 in good health and CMV-seropositive. The chain has TRBV6-9 and TRBJ2-6; 11 nucleotides align to TRBD1. The CDR3 is CASVGQGALSGANVLTF. The CDR3 DNA sequence: TGTGCCAGCGTTGGACAGGGGGCCCTGTCTGGGGCCAACGTCCTGACTTTC.